The entry below describes one T cell receptor (beta chain). Its antigen is currently unknown. The data originate from a study of shared clonotypes between healthy human individuals. Whole-study context: The donor group consisted of two women and three men, aged 18 to 49.

Trimming left V 3 bases short and J 4 bases short, with 7 bases between. Germline CDR1 KGHSH, CDR2 LQKENI. The length of the CDR3 is 13 residues. Sorted-subset replicate PCR reactions were performed with approximately 200 ng DNA, corresponding to roughly 30,000 T cell genomes. Sequenced by immunoSEQ multiplex PCR; TCRdb stores in-frame clones only, minus some. The sample holds around 1 million clones, about 80% seen once. Study-level results: Estimated clonotype richness was generally higher in naive than memory subsets.

Free of recent acute infections or vaccinations, the donors were healthy HIV-negative adults. V is TRBV18 and J is TRBJ1-5; no clear D gene. The sample consisted of memory CD4+ T cells sorted from blood. Subset specified: CD45RA-negative fraction. This receptor was taken from a man aged 18 to 29 in good health. CDR3 sequence reads: CASSPTQNQPQHF. Here the CDR3 DNA reads TGTGCCAGCTCACCCACACAGAATCAGCCCCAGCATTTT.